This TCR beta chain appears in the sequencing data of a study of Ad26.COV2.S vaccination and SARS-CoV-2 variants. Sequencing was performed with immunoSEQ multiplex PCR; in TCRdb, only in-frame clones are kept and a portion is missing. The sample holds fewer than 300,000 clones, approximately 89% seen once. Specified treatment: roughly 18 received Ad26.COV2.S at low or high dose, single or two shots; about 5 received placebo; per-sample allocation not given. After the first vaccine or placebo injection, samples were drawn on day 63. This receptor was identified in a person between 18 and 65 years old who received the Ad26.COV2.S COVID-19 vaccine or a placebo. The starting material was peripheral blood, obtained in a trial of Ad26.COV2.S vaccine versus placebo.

The CDR3 here is CASSNPGAGDGNTEAFF. The CDR3 DNA reads TGTGCCAGCAGCAACCCCGGGGCAGGGGATGGGAACACTGAAGCTTTCTTT. V usage is TRBV7-2 and J usage is TRBJ1-1; a weak D match, TRBD1 (6 bases). V lost 5 bases, J lost 1 base, and 20 bases lay in between. This CDR3 is built from 17 residues. CDR1 and CDR2 (germline): SGHTA, FQGNSA.